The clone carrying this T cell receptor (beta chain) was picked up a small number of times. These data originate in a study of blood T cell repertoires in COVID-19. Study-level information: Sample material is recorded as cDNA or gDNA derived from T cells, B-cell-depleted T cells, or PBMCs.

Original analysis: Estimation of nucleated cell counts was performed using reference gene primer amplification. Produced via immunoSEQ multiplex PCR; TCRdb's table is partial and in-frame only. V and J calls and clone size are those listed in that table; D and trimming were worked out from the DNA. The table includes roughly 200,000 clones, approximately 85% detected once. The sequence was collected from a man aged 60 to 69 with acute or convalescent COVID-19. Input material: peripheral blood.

DNA for the CDR3: TGTGCCAGCAAGAACGACAGGCTCAATGAAAAACTGTTTTTT. This codes for CASKNDRLNEKLFF. V gene TRBV28 combines with J gene TRBJ1-4; weak D call: TRBD1 (6 bases). The CDR3 runs to 14 residues. Trimming removed 7 bases at V and 5 bases at J, with 14 bases between. Germline V gene sequence: CDR1 MDHEN, CDR2 SYDVKM. The complete variable domain, with remaining parts taken from reference TRBV28 and TRBJ1-4, reads DVKVTQSSRYLVKRTGEKVFLECVQDMDHENMFWYRQDPGLGLRLIYFSYDVKMKEKGDIPEGYSVSREKKERFSLILESASTNQTSMYLCASKNDRLNEKLFFGSGTQLSVL.